Sequencing of this T cell receptor (beta chain) was carried out in a study of blood T cell repertoires in COVID-19. Background on the study: Donors in the United States, Italy and Spain gave samples during acute or convalescent COVID-19. PBMCs, B-cell-depleted T cells, or T cells provided the cDNA or gDNA that made up the material.

The germline V gene has CDR1 MNHEY and CDR2 SVGAGI. The trim removed 7 bases at V and 7 bases at J, leaving 4 bases unmatched. The CDR3 covers 13 residues. In the original workflow: Estimation of nucleated cell counts was performed using reference gene primer amplification. Profiled with immunoSEQ multiplex PCR; TCRdb holds only in-frame clones, not every one. From that table come the V and J calls and clone size; the DNA was used to work out D and trimming. This table has 250,000 to 350,000 clones, about 89% appearing once. The rearrangement uses TRBV6-5 and TRBJ1-4, with 9 bases matching TRBD1. The specimen was peripheral blood. The receptor's source is a man aged 30-40 years with acute or convalescent COVID-19. The CDR3 DNA reads TGTGCCAGCAAACGACAGGGGGGTGAAAAACTGTTTTTT. This translates into CASKRQGGEKLFF.